This TCR beta chain was captured in a study of T cell responses to AZD1222 COVID-19 vaccine. The CDR3 is 13 residues long. Between the trimmed V and J ends, which lost 4 bases and 8 bases, there was a span of 14 bases. Germline assignment: CDR1 SEHNR and CDR2 FQNEAQ (reference sequence). Libraries were prepared by immunoSEQ multiplex PCR; TCRdb keeps only in-frame clonotypes and omits some of them. The profile shows some 91,000 clones, more than 80% of them singletons. The chain uses TRBV7-9 and TRBJ1-1; D remains unclear. The material was peripheral blood, obtained on day 0 of AZD1222 vaccination. The receptor was derived from an adult in good health. The CDR3 loop is CASSSTIGSEAFF. In DNA form, the CDR3 reads TGTGCCAGCAGCTCCACGATAGGTTCCGAAGCTTTCTTT.